These 5 T cell receptor beta chains were sequenced from one sample in a study of T cell responses to AZD1222 COVID-19 vaccine. Generated by immunoSEQ multiplex PCR, the TCRdb table keeps only in-frame clones and is missing some. The repertoire holds tens of thousands of clones, with 75% to 90% as singletons. This material consisted of peripheral blood, taken on day 0 of AZD1222 vaccination. Receptors were obtained from an adult in good health.

This clone showed up just once. The rearrangement uses TRBV23-1 and TRBJ2-7; D ambiguous. TRBV23-1 is an open reading frame whose function is uncertain. Deletions cut 1 base from V and 12 bases from J, with 16 bases between. The CDR3 is made up of 13 amino acids. CDR3 residues: CASSQWWGRRGYF. The DNA for the CDR3 is TGCGCCAGCAGTCAATGGTGGGGAAGAAGAGGGTACTTC.

V usage is TRBV5-1 and J usage is TRBJ2-1, with a weak D call TRBD1 (5 bases). In germline, CDR1 is SGHRS, CDR2 YFSETQ. There are 14 residues in the CDR3. V dropped 1 base and J dropped 10 bases, with 15 bases sitting between them. The CDR3 coding sequence is TGCGCCAGCAGCTTGTTAGGGGATCTAGGCGAGCAGTTCTTC. Encoded protein: CASSLLGDLGEQFF. Full variable domain (remainder filled in from reference TRBV5-1 and TRBJ2-1): KAGVTQTPRYLIKTRGQQVTLSCSPISGHRSVSWYQQTPGQGLQFLFEYFSETQRNKGNFPGRFSGRQFSNSRSEMNVSTLELGDSALYLCASSLLGDLGEQFFGPGTRLTVL.

CDR3 nucleotide sequence: TGTGCCAGCCAAGGGGCCCGAGGGGAGACCCAGTACTTC. Translating it yields CASQGARGETQYF. The chain couples TRBV7-8 to TRBJ2-5; D is possibly TRBD1 or TRBD2 (5 bases each). The CDR3 is made up of 13 amino acids. The V end lost 8 bases, the J end lost 5 bases, and 15 bases lay between the germline ends. The germline gives CDR1 SGHVS, CDR2 FQNEAQ.

This sequence joins TRBV6-6 and TRBJ2-7, with TRBD2 matching over 10 bases. The J segment lost 4 bases and the V segment lost 5 bases, leaving 5 bases of the junction unmatched. The CDR3 totals 14 residues. Germline V gene data show CDR1 as MNHNY and CDR2 as SVGAGI (reference sequence). CDR3 nucleotide sequence: TGTGCCAGCAGTAACCTACTAGCGGGGTACGAGCAGTACTTC. Its translation is CASSNLLAGYEQYF.

This chain uses TRBV5-5 with TRBJ2-7, with 7 positions matching TRBD1. The V and J ends lost 4 bases and 2 bases, in that order; junction bases with no gene match: 6. Germline V gene lookup returns CDR1 SGHKS and CDR2 YYEKEE (reference sequence). The CDR3 has 14 amino acids. CDR3 sequence (DNA): TGTGCCAGCAGCATCCGGGACAGCGCCTACGAGCAGTACTTC. Protein sequence: CASSIRDSAYEQYF. Complete variable domain (other parts from reference TRBV5-5 and TRBJ2-7): DAGVTQSPTHLIKTRGQQVTLRCSPISGHKSVSWYQQVLGQGPQFIFQYYEKEERGRGNFPDRFSARQFPNYSSELNVNALLLGDSALYLCASSIRDSAYEQYFGPGTRLTVT.